Listed below are T cell receptor beta chains from one sample, sequenced in a study of blood T cell repertoires in COVID-19. Clones were read by immunoSEQ multiplex PCR, and TCRdb kept only the in-frame ones, dropping some. The repertoire holds under 200,000 clones, 88% seen once, with around 1.5% in the top ten. The specimen was peripheral blood. These receptors originate from a man between 18 and 29 years old with active or convalescent COVID-19. Both conserved end residues are part of each CDR3. D genes are given only for firm matches.

D,V,CDR3
TRBD1,TRBV7-3,CAFGKQGNYEQYF
TRBD1,TRBV2,CASSPNRGSSYEQYF
TRBD1,TRBV25-1,CASSEKGQGTTNYGYTF
.,TRBV6-1,CASSELDRNTGELFF
TRBD1,TRBV27,CASSVDRGYGYTF
.,TRBV14,CASSQASPSGANVLTF
.,TRBV7-3,CASSTDGDNYGYTF
TRBD1,TRBV5-1,CASRYQTGGPTGELFF
.,TRBV9,CASSPRGMQQPEMNTEAFF
.,TRBV18,CASSPRSGESSYEQYF
TRBD1,TRBV6-6,CASSHPQGAESYNEQFF
.,TRBV6-5,CASRAGPSSYEQYF
.,TRBV4-2,CASSQGLRLTYEQYF
.,TRBV9,CASRGQSSGNTIYF
.,TRBV29-1,CSVGTLEKLFF
TRBD1,TRBV18,CASSSDRLISGANVLTF
TRBD2,TRBV6-5,CASSSPGTTFYEQYF
.,TRBV2,CASSKGKVGAFF
TRBD1,TRBV27,CASSLYTSTGAVDYGYTF
.,TRBV3-1/TRBV3-2,CASSQQGVTGELFF
TRBD2,TRBV30,CAWSVGGVGYEQYF
.,TRBV6-5,CASGPKGVTNEKLFF
TRBD1,TRBV30,CAWTGQGGQPQHF
.,TRBV3-1/TRBV3-2,CASSQRAANEKLFF
.,TRBV21-1,CASSTSGLSYEQYF
.,TRBV15,CATSKEGGYGYTF
.,TRBV18,CASSPPFGSGSGGGTDTQYF
.,TRBV10-3,CAISETGTRNEKLFF
.,TRBV7-2,CASSLAIQGRAFF
.,TRBV12-5,CASGFGSEPYNEQFF
TRBD1,TRBV19,CASSKGGDRVGGYTF
TRBD1,TRBV6-1,CASSEFGQARAQPQHF
TRBD1,TRBV4-2,CASSQDRTGASLYGYTF
TRBD1,TRBV2,CASTVGGSENYGYTF
TRBD1,TRBV7-6,CASSLGEQGYEQYF
.,TRBV12-2,CASRWALRQGLYSNQPQHF
TRBD2,TRBV19,CASSSGSPSYNEQFF
TRBD1,TRBV4-2,CASSQAEGQQNIYEQYF
.,TRBV3-1/TRBV3-2,CASSQPGTGGQETQYF
.,TRBV30,CAWSVGRRGSGNTIYF
.,TRBV15,CATSQGQKRTDTQYF
.,TRBV6-1,CASSEDGLRQIFFPLF
TRBD1,TRBV7-9,CASSRGAGQGNTGELFF
.,TRBV7-9,CASSLLGEPSYNEQFF
.,TRBV30,CAWGTGTPTSGNTIYF
.,TRBV5-1,CASSAAGTGGTDTQYF
.,TRBV9,CASSEEGDRAYEQYF
.,TRBV4-2,CASSRAGSGYGYTF